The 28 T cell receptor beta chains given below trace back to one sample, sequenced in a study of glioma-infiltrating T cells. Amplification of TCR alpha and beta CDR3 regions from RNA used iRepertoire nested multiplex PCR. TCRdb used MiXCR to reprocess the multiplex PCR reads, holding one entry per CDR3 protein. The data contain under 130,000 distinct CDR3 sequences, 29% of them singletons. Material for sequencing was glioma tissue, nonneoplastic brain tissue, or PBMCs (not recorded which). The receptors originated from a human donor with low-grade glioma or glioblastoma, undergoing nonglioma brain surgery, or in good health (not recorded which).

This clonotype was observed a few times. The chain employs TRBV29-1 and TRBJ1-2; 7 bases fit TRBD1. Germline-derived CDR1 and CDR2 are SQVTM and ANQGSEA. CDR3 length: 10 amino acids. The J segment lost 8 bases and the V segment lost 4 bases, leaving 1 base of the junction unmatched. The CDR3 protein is CSVGDSGYTF. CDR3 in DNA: TGCAGCGTTGGGGACAGCGGCTACACCTTC.

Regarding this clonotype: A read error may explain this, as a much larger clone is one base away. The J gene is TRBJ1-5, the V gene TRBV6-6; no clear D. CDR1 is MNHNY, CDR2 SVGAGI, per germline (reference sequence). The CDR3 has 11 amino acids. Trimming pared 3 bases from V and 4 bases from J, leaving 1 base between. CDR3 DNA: TGTGCCAGCAGTTATAATCAGCCCCAGCATTTT. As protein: CASSYNQPQHF.

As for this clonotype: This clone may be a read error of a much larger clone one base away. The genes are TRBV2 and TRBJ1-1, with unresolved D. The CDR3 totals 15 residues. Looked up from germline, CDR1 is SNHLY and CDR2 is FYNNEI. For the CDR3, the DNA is TGTGCCAGCAGCGAAGAGGGAGGGTCTAACACTGAAGCTTTCTTT. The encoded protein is CASSEEGGSNTEAFF.

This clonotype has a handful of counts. CDR3 in DNA: TGTGCCAGCAGCCCCAAAGGGGCGGGGGCGTACGAGCAGTACTTC. This sequence encodes CASSPKGAGAYEQYF. This sequence joins TRBV7-9 and TRBJ2-7, with D tentatively TRBD2 (7 bases). Between the trimmed V and J ends, which lost 5 bases and 4 bases, there was a span of 18 bases. Germline CDR1 SEHNR, CDR2 FQNEAQ (reference sequence). The CDR3 runs 15 residues.

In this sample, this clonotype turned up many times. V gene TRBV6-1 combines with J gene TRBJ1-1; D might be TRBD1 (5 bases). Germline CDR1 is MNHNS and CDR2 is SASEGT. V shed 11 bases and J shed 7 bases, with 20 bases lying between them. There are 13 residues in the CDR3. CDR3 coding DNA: TGTGCCGGATCGGGACTCCTGAAGGGTGAAGCTTTCTTT. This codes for CAGSGLLKGEAFF.

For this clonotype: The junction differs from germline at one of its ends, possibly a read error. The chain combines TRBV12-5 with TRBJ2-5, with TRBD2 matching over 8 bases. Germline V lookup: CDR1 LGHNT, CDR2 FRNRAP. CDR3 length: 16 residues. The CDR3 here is CASGLAQGLVQETQCF. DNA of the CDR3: TGTGCTAGTGGTTTGGCCCAGGGACTAGTACAAGAGACCCAGTGCTTC.

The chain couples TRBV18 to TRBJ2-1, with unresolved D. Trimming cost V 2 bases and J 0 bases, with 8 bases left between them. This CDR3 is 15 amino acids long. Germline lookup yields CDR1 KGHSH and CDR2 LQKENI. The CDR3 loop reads CASSPTGSSYNEQFF. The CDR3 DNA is TGTGCCAGCTCACCAACGGGCAGCTCCTACAATGAGCAGTTCTTC.

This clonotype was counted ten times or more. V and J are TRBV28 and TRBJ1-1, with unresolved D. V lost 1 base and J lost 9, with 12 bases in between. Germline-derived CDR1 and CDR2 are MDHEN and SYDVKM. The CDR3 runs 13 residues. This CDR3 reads CASSLLREPKAFF. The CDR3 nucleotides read TGTGCCAGCAGTTTATTGAGGGAGCCAAAAGCTTTCTTT.

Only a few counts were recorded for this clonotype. CDR3 loop: CASNLQGADTQYF. The CDR3 nucleotides read TGTGCCAGTAATCTACAGGGCGCAGATACGCAGTATTTT. The chain is built from TRBV19 and TRBJ2-3, with D tentatively TRBD1 (6 bases). Between the trimmed V and J ends, which lost 7 bases and 4 bases, there was a span of 12 bases. The length of the CDR3 is 13 residues. Germline V gene data show CDR1 as LNHDA and CDR2 as SQIVND (reference sequence).

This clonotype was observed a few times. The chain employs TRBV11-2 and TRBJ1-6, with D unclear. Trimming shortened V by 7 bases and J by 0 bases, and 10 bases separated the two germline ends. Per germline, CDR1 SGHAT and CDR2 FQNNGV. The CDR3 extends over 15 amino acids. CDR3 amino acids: CASTLQSSYNSPLHF. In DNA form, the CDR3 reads TGTGCCAGCACCCTACAGAGCTCCTATAATTCACCCCTCCACTTT.

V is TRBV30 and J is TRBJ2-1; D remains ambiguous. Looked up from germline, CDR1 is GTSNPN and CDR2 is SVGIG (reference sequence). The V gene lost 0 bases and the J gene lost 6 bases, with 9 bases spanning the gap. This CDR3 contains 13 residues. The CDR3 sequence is CAWSVGLGNEQFF. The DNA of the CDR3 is TGTGCCTGGAGTGTAGGATTAGGCAATGAGCAGTTCTTC.

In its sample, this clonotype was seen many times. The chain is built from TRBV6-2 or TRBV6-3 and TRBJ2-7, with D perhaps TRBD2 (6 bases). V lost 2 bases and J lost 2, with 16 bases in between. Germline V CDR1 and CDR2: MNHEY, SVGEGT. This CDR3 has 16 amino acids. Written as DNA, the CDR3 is TGTGCCAGCAGTTACGGGGGAGGAACTTTACCCTACGAGCAGTACTTC. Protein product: CASSYGGGTLPYEQYF.

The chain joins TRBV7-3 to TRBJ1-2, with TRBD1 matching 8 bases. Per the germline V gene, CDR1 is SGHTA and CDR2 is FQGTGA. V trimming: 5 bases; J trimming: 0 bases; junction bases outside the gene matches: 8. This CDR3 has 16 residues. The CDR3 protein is CASSPGQGVSNYGYTF. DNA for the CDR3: TGTGCCAGCAGCCCAGGACAGGGCGTATCTAACTATGGCTACACCTTC.

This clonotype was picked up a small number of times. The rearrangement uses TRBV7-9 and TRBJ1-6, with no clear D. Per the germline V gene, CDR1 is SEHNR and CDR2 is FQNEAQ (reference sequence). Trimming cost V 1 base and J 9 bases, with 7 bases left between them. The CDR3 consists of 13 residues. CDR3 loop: CASSLEGISPLHF. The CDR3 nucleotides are TGTGCCAGCAGCTTAGAAGGCATTTCACCCCTCCACTTT.

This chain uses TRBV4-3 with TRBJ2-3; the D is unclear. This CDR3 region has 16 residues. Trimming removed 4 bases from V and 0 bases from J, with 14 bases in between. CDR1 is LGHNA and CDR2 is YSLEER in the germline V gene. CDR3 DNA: TGCGCCAGCAGCCCCCGCGCTGCGATTAGCACAGATACGCAGTATTTT. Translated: CASSPRAAISTDTQYF.

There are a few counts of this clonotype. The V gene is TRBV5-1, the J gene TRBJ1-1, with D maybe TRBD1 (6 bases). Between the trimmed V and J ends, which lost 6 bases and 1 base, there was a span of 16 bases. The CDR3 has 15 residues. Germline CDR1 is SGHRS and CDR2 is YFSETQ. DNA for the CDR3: TGCGCCAGCACTAAAACAGGGATCACGAACACTGAAGCTTTCTTT. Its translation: CASTKTGITNTEAFF.

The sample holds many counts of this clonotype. The CDR3 spells CASHPQGILYEQYF. CDR3 bases: TGTGCCAGCCACCCTCAAGGGATATTGTACGAGCAGTACTTC. The chain is built from TRBV18 and TRBJ2-7; D not certain. V lost 8 bases, J lost 4 bases, and 18 bases lay in between. This CDR3 is built from 14 residues. Germline V gene data show CDR1 as KGHSH and CDR2 as LQKENI.

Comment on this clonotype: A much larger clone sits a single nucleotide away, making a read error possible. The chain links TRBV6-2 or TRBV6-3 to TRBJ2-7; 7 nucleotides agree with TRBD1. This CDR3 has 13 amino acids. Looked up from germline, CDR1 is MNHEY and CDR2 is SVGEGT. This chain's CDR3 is CASRGQSSYGQYF. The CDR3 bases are TGTGCCAGCAGGGGACAGAGCTCCTACGGGCAGTACTTC.

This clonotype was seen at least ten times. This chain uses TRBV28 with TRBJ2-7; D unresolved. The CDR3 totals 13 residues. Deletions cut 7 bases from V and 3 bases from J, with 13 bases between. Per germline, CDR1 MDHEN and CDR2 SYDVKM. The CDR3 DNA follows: TGTGCCAGCACTATGGGAATCATCTACGAGCAGTACTTC. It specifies CASTMGIIYEQYF. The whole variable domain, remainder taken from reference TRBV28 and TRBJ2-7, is DVKVTQSSRYLVKRTGEKVFLECVQDMDHENMFWYRQDPGLGLRLIYFSYDVKMKEKGDIPEGYSVSREKKERFSLILESASTNQTSMYLCASTMGIIYEQYFGPGTRLTVT.

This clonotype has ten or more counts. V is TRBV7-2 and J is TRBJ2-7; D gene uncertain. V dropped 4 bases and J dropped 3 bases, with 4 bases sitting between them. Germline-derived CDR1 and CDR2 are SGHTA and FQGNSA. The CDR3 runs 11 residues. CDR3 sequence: CASSSHYEQYF. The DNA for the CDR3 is TGTGCCAGCAGCTCGCACTACGAGCAGTACTTC.

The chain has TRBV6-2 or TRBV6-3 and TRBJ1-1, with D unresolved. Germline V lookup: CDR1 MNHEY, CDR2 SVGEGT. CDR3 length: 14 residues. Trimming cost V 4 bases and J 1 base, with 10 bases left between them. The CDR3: CASSFRRENTEAFF. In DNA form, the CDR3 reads TGTGCCAGCAGTTTTCGGAGAGAGAACACTGAAGCTTTCTTT.

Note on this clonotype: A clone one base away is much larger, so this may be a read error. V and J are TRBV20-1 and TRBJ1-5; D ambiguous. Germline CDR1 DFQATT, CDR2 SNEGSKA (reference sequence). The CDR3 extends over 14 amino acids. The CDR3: CSASATYSNEPQHF. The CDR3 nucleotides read TGCAGTGCGTCAGCTACCTATAGCAATGAGCCCCAGCATTTT.

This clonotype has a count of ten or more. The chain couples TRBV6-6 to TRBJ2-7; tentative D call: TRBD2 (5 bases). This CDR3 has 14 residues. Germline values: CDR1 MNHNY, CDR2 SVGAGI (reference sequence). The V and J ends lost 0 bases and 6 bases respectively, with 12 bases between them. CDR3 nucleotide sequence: TGTGCCAGCAGTTACTCGATGGGCCGGGGCGAGCAGTACTTC. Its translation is CASSYSMGRGEQYF.

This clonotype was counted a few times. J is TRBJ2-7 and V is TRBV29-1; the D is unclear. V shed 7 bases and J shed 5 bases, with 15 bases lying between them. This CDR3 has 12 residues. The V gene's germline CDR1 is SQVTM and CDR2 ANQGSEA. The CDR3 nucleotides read TGCAGCGCCCAACACCTTGTCCACGAGCAGTACTTC. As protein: CSAQHLVHEQYF.

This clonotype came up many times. The CDR3 nucleotides read TGCAGTGCTAGCAAGCATAGCGGGGGGCAAAATGAGCAGTTCTTC. Encoded protein: CSASKHSGGQNEQFF. The chain joins TRBV20-1 to TRBJ2-1; TRBD2 matches at 10 bases. Germline V lookup: CDR1 DFQATT, CDR2 SNEGSKA (reference sequence). The CDR3 length is 15 residues. J gave up 7 bases and V 3 bases, and 9 bases lay outside the gene matches.

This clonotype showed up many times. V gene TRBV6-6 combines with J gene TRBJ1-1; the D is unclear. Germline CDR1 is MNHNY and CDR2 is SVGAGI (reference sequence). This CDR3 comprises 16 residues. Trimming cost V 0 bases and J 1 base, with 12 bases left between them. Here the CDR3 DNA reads TGTGCCAGCAGTTACTCGAAGGGTCTCCCGAACACTGAAGCTTTCTTT. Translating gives CASSYSKGLPNTEAFF.

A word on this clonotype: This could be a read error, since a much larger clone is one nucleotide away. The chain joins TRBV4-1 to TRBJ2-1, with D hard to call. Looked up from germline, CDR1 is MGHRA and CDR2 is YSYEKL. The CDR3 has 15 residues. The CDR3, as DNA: TGCGCCAGCAGCCAAGATATAAGCTCCTACAATGAGCAGTCCTTC. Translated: CASSQDISSYNEQSF.

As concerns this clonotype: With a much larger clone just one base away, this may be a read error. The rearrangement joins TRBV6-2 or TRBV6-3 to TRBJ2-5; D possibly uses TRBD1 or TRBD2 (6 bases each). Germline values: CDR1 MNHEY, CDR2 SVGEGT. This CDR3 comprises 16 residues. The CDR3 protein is CASGYSSRGGLETQYF. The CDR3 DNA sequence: TGTGCCAGCGGTTACTCGTCCCGAGGGGGGCTTGAGACCCAGTACTTC.